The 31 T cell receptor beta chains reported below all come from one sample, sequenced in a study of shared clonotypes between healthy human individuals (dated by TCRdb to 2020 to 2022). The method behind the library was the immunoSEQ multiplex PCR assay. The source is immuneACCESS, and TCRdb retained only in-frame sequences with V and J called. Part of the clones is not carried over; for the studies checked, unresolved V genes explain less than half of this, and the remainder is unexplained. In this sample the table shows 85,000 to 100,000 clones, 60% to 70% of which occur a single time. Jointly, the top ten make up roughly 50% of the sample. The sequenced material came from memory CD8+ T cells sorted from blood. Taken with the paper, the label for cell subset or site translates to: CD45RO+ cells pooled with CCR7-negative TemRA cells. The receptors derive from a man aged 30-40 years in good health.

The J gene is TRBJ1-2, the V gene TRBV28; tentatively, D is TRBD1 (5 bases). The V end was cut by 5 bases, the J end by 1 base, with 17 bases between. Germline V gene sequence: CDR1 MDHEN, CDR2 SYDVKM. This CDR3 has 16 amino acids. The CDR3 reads CASSDSGTDRNYGYTF. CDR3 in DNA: TGTGCCAGCAGTGATTCCGGGACGGACCGTAACTATGGCTACACCTTC.

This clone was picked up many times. CDR3 amino acids: CASSFGLDVNEQYF. CDR3 nucleotide sequence: TGTGCCAGCAGCTTCGGACTAGATGTCAACGAGCAGTACTTC. This chain uses TRBV4-2 with TRBJ2-7; 7 positions agree with TRBD2. Germline CDR1 reads LGHNA; CDR2 reads YNFKEQ. The junction had 9 bases not matched to a gene; V was cut back by 5 bases and J by 5 bases. This CDR3 comprises 14 residues.

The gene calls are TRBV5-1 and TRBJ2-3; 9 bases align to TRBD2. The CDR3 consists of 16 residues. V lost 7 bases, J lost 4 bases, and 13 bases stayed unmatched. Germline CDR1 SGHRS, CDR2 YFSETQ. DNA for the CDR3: TGCGCCAGCCGGATCCTTGCGGGAGGGCCGGCAGATACGCAGTATTTT. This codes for CASRILAGGPADTQYF. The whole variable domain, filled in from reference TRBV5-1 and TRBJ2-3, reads KAGVTQTPRYLIKTRGQQVTLSCSPISGHRSVSWYQQTPGQGLQFLFEYFSETQRNKGNFPGRFSGRQFSNSRSEMNVSTLELGDSALYLCASRILAGGPADTQYFGPGTRLTVL.

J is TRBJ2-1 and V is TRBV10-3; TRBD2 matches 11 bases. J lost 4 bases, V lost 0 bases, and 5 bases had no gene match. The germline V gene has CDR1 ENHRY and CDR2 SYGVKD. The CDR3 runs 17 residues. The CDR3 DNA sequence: TGTGCCATCAGTGAGTCAGCGATAGCGGGAGGGTACAATGAGCAGTTCTTC. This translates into CAISESAIAGGYNEQFF.

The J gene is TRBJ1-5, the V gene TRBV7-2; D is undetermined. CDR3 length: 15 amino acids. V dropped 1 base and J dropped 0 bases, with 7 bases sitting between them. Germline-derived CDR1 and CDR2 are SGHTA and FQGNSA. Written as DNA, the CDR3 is TGTGCCAGCAGCTTAGACCGAGATAGCAATCAGCCCCAGCATTTT. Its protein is CASSLDRDSNQPQHF.

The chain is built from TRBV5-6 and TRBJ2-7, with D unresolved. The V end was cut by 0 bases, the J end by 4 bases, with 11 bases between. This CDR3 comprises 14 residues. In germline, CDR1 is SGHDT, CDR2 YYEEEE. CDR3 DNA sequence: TGTGCCAGCAGCTTGGGGGCATCTCGGTACGAGCAGTACTTC. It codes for CASSLGASRYEQYF. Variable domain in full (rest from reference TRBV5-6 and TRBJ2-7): DAGVTQSPTHLIKTRGQQVTLRCSPKSGHDTVSWYQQALGQGPQFIFQYYEEEERQRGNFPDRFSGHQFPNYSSELNVNALLLGDSALYLCASSLGASRYEQYFGPGTRLTVT.

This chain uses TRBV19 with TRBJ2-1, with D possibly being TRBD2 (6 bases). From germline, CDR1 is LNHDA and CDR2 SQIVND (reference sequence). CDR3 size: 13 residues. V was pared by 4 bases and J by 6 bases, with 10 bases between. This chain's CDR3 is CASSTWTINEQFF. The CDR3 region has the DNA TGTGCCAGTAGTACCTGGACTATCAATGAGCAGTTCTTC.

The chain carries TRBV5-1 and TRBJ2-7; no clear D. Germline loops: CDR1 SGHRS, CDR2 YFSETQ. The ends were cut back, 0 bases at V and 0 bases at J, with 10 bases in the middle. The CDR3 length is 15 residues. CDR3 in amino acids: CASSLGAADSYEQYF. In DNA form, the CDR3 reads TGCGCCAGCAGCTTGGGGGCAGCAGACTCCTACGAGCAGTACTTC.

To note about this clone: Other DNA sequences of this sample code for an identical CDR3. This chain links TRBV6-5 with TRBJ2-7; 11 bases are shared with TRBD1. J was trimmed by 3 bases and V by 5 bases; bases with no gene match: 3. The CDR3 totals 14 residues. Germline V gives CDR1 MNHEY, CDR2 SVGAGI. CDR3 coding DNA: TGTGCCAGCAGTGCTGGGACAGGGGGCTACGAGCAGTACTTC. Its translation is CASSAGTGGYEQYF.

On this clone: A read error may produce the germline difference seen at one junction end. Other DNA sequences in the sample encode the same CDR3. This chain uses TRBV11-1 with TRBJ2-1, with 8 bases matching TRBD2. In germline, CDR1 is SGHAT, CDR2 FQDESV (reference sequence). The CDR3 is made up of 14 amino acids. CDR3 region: CASSLAGNRNEQFF. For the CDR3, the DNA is TGTGCCAGCAGCCTAGCGGGTAATCGCAATGAGCAGTTCTTC.

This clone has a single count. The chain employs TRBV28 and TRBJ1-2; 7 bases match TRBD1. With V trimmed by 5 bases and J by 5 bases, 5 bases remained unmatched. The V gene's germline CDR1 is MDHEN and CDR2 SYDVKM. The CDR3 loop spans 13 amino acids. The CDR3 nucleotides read TGTGCCAGCAGTGCCGGGACAGATTATGGCTACACCTTC. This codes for CASSAGTDYGYTF.

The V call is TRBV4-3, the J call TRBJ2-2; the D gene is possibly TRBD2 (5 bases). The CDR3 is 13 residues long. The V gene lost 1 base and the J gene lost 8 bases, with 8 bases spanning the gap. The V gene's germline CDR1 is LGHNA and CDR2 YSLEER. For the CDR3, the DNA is TGCGCCAGCAGCCAAGGGGGAGAAGGGGAGCTGTTTTTT. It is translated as CASSQGGEGELFF.

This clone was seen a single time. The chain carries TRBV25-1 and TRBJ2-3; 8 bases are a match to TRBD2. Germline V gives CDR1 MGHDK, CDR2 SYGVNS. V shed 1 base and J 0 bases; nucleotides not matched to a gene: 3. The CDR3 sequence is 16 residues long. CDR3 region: CASSEFQRGSTDTQYF. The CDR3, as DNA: TGTGCCAGCAGTGAATTTCAGCGGGGGAGCACAGATACGCAGTATTTT. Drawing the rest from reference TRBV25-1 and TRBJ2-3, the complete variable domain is EADIYQTPRYLVIGTGKKITLECSQTMGHDKMYWYQQDPGMELHLIHYSYGVNSTEKGDLSSESTVSRIRTEHFPLTLESARPSHTSQYLCASSEFQRGSTDTQYFGPGTRLTVL.

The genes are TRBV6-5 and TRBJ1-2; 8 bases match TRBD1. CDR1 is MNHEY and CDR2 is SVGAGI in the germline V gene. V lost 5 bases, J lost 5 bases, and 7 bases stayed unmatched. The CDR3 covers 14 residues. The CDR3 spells CASSTLGQGYGYTF. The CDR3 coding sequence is TGTGCCAGCAGTACCCTCGGACAGGGATATGGCTACACCTTC.

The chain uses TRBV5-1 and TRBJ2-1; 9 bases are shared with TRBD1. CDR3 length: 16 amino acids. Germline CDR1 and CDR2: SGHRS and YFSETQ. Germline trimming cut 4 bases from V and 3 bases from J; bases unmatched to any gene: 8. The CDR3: CASSAYRGLGYNEQFF. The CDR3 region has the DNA TGCGCCAGCAGCGCCTACAGGGGGCTTGGCTACAATGAGCAGTTCTTC.

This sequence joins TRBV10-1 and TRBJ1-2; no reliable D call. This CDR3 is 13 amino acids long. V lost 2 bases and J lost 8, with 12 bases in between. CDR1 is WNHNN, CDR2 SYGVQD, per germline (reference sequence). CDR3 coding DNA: TGCGCCAGCAGTGAGGGCCCGGAGTGGGGCTACACCTTC. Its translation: CASSEGPEWGYTF.

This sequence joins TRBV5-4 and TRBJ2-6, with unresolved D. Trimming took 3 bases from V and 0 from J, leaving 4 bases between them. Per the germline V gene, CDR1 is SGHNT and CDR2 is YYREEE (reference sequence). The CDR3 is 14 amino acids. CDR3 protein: CASSSTSGANVLTF. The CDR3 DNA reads TGTGCCAGCAGCTCCACCTCTGGGGCCAACGTCCTGACTTTC.

The CDR3 DNA sequence: TGTGCCAGCAGTTTGGGACAGTACGGGGGCTACACCTTC. Its protein product is CASSLGQYGGYTF. J is TRBJ1-2 and V is TRBV27, with 7 bases that match TRBD1. Germline V gene sequence: CDR1 MNHEY, CDR2 SMNVEV (reference sequence). The CDR3 contains 13 residues. The ends lost 3 bases at V and 8 bases at J; junction bases unmatched: 6.

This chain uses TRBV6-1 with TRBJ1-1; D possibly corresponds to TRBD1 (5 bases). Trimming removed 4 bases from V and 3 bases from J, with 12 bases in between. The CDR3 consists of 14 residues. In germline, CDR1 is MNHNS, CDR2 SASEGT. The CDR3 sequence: CASSGSRGYTEAFF. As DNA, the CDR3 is TGTGCCAGCAGTGGGTCTAGGGGCTACACTGAAGCTTTCTTT.

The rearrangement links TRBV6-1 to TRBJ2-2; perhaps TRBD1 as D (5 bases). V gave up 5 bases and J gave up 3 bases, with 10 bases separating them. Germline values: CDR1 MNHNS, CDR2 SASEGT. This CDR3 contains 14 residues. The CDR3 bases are TGTGCCAGCAGTTTATCGACAGACACCGGGGAGCTGTTTTTT. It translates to CASSLSTDTGELFF.

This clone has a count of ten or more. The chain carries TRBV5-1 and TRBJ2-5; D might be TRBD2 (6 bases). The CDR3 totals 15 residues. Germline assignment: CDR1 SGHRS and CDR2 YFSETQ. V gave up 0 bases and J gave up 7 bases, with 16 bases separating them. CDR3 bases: TGCGCCAGCAGCTTGGCGGGAGCCCTAAAGGGGACCCAGTACTTC. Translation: CASSLAGALKGTQYF.

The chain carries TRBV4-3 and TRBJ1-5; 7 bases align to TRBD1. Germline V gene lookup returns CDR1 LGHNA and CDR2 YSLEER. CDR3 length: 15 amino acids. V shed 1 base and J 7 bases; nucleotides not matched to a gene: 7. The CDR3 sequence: CASSQGVGGRQPQHF. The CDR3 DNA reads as TGCGCCAGCAGCCAAGGTGTAGGGGGCCGGCAGCCCCAGCATTTT.

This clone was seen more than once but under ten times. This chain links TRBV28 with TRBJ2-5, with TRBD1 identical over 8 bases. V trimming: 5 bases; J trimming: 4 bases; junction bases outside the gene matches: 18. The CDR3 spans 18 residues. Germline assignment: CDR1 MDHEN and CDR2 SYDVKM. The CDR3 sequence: CASSLRQGASDLGETQYF. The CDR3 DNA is TGTGCCAGCAGTCTCCGTCAGGGGGCGTCGGATTTGGGAGAGACCCAGTACTTC.

The CDR3 protein is CASSQDIRWGSAEAFF. The CDR3 DNA reads as TGTGCCAGCAGCCAAGATATCCGCTGGGGTAGCGCTGAAGCTTTCTTT. The V and J genes are TRBV14 and TRBJ1-1, with D uncertain. The ends were cut back, 0 bases at V and 6 bases at J, with 17 bases in the middle. The CDR3 consists of 16 residues. Germline V CDR1 and CDR2: SGHDN, FVKESK.

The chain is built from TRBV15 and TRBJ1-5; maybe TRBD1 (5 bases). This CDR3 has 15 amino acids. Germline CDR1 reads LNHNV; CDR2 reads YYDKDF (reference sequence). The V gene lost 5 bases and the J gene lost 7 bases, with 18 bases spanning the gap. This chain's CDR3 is CATSRGTEEVQPQHF. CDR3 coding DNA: TGTGCCACCAGCCGCGGGACGGAGGAGGTCCAGCCCCAGCATTTT.

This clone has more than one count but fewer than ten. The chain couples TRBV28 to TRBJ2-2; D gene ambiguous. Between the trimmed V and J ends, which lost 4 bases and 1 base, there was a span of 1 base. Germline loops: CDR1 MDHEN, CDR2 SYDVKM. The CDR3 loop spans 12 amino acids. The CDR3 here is CASSWNTGELFF. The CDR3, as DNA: TGTGCCAGCAGTTGGAACACCGGGGAGCTGTTTTTT.

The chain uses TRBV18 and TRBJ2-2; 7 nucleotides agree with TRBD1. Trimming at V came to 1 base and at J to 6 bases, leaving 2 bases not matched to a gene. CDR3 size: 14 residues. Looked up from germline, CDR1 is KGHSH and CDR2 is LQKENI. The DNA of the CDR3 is TGTGCCAGCTCACCACAGGGGGCGTCCGGGGAGCTGTTTTTT. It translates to CASSPQGASGELFF.

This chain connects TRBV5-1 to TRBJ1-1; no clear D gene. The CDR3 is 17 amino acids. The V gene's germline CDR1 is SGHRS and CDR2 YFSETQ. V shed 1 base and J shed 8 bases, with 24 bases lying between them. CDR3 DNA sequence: TGCGCCAGCAGCTTGACACGAGCAAACCTTTCACCTTCCGAAGCTTTCTTT. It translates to CASSLTRANLSPSEAFF.

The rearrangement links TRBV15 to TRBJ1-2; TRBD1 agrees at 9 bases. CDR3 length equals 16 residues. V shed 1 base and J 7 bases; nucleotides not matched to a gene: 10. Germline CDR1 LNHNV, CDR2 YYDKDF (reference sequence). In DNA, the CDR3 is TGTGCCACCAGCAGAGGAGGGACAGGGAAAATCAGTGGCTACACCTTC. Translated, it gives CATSRGGTGKISGYTF. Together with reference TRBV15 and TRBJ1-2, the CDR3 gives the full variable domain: DAMVIQNPRYQVTQFGKPVTLSCSQTLNHNVMYWYQQKSSQAPKLLFHYYDKDFNNEADTPDNFQSRRPNTSFCFLDIRSPGLGDTAMYLCATSRGGTGKISGYTFGSGTRLTVV.

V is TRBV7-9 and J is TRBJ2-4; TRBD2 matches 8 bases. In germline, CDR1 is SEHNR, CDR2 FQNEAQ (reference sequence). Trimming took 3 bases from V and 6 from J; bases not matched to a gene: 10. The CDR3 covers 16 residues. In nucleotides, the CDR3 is TGTGCCAGCAGCTTCAGTACCGGCGGGAGGCGAAACATTCAGTACTTC. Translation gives CASSFSTGGRRNIQYF.

This CDR3 reads CASSIQGAATEAFF. The CDR3 DNA sequence: TGTGCCAGTAGTATACAGGGTGCGGCCACTGAAGCTTTCTTT. This rearrangement joins TRBV19 to TRBJ1-1, with TRBD1 as a possible D gene (5 bases). CDR3 length: 14 amino acids. V was cut by 2 bases and J by 4 bases, with 11 bases left in between. Per germline, CDR1 LNHDA and CDR2 SQIVND (reference sequence).